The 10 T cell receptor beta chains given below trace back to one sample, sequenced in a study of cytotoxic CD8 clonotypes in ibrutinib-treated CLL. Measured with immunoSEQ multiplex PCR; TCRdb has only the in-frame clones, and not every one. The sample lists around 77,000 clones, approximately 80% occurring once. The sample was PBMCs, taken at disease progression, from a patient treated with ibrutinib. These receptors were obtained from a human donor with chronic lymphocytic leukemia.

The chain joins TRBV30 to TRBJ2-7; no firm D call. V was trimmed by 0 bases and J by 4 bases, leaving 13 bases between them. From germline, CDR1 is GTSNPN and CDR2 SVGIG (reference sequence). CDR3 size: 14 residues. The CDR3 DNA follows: TGTGCCTGGAGTGTACCCCCAGGTTTATACGAGCAGTACTTC. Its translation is CAWSVPPGLYEQYF.

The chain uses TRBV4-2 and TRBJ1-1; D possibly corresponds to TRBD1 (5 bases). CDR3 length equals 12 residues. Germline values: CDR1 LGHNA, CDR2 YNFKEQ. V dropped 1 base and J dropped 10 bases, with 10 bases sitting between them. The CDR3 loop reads CASSQVDRGAFF. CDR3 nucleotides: TGTGCCAGCAGCCAAGTAGACAGAGGAGCTTTCTTT.

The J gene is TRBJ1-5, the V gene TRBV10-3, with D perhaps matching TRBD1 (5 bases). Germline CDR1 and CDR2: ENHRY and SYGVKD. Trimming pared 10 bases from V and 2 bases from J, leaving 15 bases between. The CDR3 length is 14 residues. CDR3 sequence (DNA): TGTGCCACCGTGGACACGCGGGGCAATCAGCCCCAGCATTTT. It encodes CATVDTRGNQPQHF.

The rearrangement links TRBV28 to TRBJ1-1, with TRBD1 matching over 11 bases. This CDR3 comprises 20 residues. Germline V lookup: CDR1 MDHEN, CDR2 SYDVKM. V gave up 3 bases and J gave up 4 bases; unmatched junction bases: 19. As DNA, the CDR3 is TGTGCCAGCAGTTTCCCCATCTCCCCAGGGGACAGGGGGGATATCACTGAAGCTTTCTTT. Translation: CASSFPISPGDRGDITEAFF. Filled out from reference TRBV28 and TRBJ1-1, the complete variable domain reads DVKVTQSSRYLVKRTGEKVFLECVQDMDHENMFWYRQDPGLGLRLIYFSYDVKMKEKGDIPEGYSVSREKKERFSLILESASTNQTSMYLCASSFPISPGDRGDITEAFFGQGTRLTVV.

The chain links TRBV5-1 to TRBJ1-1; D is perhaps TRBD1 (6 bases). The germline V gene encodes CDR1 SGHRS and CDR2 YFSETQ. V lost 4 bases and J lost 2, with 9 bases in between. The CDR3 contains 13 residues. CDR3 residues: CASSIQGNTEAFF. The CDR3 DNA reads TGCGCCAGCAGCATACAGGGAAACACTGAAGCTTTCTTT.

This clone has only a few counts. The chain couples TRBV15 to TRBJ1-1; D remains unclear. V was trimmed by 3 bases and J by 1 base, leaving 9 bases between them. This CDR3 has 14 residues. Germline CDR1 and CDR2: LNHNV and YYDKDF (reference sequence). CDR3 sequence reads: CATSSRLGNTEAFF. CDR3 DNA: TGTGCCACCAGCAGTAGGCTGGGGAACACTGAAGCTTTCTTT.

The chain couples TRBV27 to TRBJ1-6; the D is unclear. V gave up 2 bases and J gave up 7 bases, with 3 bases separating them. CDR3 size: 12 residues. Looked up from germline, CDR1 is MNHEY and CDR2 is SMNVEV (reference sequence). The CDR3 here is CASSLPNSPLHF. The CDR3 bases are TGTGCCAGCAGTTTACCAAATTCACCCCTCCACTTT.

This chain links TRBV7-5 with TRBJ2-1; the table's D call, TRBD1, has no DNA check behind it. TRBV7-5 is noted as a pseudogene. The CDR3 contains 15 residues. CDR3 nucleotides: TGTGTCAGAAGCCCAGGACAGCTCTCCTACAATGAGCAGTTCTTC. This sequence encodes CVRSPGQLSYNEQFF.

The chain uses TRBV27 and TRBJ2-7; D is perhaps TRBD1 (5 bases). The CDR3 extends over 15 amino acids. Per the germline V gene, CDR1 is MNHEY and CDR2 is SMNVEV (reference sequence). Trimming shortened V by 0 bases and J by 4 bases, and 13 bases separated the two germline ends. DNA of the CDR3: TGTGCCAGCAGTTTATCGAGTAGGGGATTGTACGAGCAGTACTTC. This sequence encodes CASSLSSRGLYEQYF.

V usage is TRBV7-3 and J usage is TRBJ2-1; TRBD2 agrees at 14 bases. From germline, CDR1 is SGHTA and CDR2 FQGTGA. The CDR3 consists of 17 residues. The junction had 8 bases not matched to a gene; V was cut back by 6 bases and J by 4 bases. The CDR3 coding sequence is TGTGCCAGCAGTACAGGGACTAGCGGGAGATCTTACAATGAGCAGTTCTTC. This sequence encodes CASSTGTSGRSYNEQFF.